This T cell receptor (beta chain) was identified during a study of identical twins. Healthy Caucasians, and only they, were the donors. There are many counts of this clonotype. Its specificity is unknown. TCRdb analysed the 5' RACE reads with MiXCR anew, one entry per CDR3 protein. Altogether 250,000 to 350,000 distinct CDR3 sequences are present, 6.5% to 9.5% being singletons, with the ten largest covering over 2%. Overall study findings and caveats: Models predicted less out-of-frame TCR alpha sharing in monozygotic twins than was found.

The data also belong to a second study, concerning yellow fever vaccine responses in identical twins. According to that study: The T cell response to vaccination in identical twins was reportedly partly convergent and partly personalized.

The source material was memory (CD45RO+) T cells sorted from blood. The TCR originated in a woman under 30 in good health.

The DNA for the CDR3 is TGTGCCAGCAGTCGCGCAGAAAACATTCAGTACTTC. Its translation: CASSRAENIQYF. The chain has TRBV25-1 and TRBJ2-4; D is unclear. Trimming left V 5 bases short and J 5 bases short, with 7 bases between. This CDR3 comprises 12 residues. Germline CDR1 and CDR2: MGHDK and SYGVNS.